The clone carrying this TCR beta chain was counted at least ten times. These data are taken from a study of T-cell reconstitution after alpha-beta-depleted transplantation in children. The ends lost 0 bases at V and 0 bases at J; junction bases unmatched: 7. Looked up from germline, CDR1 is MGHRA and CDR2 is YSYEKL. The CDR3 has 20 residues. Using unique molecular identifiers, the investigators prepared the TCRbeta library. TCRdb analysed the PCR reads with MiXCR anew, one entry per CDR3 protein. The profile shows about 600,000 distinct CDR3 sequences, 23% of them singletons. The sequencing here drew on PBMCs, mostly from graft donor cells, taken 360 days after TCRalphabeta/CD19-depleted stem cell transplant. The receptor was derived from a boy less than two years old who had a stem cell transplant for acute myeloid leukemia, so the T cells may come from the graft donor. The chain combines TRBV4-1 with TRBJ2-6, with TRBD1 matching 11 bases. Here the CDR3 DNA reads TGCGCCAGCAGCCAAGATCTTCGGGGACAGGGGGTCTCTGGGGCCAACGTCCTGACTTTC. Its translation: CASSQDLRGQGVSGANVLTF.